The 27 T cell receptor beta chains given below trace back to one sample, sequenced in a study of shared clonotypes between healthy human individuals. Generated by immunoSEQ multiplex PCR, the TCRdb table keeps only in-frame clones and is missing some. The sample has more than 2,000,000 clones, more than 90% seen once; the top ten hold around 0.15%. The sample taken for sequencing was naive CD4+ T cells sorted from blood. The subset is: CD45RA+ positively selected. Receptor source: a young man in good health.

In its sample, this clone was seen a few times. The genes are TRBV30 and TRBJ1-2; D is undetermined. Germline V gives CDR1 GTSNPN, CDR2 SVGIG (reference sequence). The V gene lost 2 bases and the J gene lost 1 base, with 11 bases spanning the gap. This CDR3 has 14 residues. CDR3 coding DNA: TGTGCCTGGAGTCGTGCCGGGGTTAACTATGGCTACACCTTC. Protein sequence: CAWSRAGVNYGYTF.

CDR3 DNA sequence: TGTGCCAGCAGCTCCCAGGGACTAGCGGGCACAGATACGCAGTATTTT. Protein: CASSSQGLAGTDTQYF. This chain links TRBV11-2 with TRBJ2-3; 11 bases are shared with TRBD2. The CDR3 extends over 16 amino acids. Trimming at V came to 4 bases and at J to 1 base, leaving 4 bases not matched to a gene. In germline, CDR1 is SGHAT, CDR2 FQNNGV.

The chain links TRBV2 to TRBJ2-1, with a weak D call TRBD2 (6 bases). The CDR3 contains 14 residues. Per germline, CDR1 SNHLY and CDR2 FYNNEI. Trimming pared 6 bases from V and 4 bases from J, leaving 13 bases between. The DNA for the CDR3 is TGTGCCAGCAGAGAGACTAGTTCTTACAATGAGCAGTTCTTC. Its protein product is CASRETSSYNEQFF.

As regards this clone: Other DNA sequences in this specimen translate into the identical CDR3. The chain couples TRBV2 to TRBJ1-5; D is unresolved. Germline-derived CDR1 and CDR2 are SNHLY and FYNNEI. Trimming shortened V by 4 bases and J by 0 bases, and 7 bases separated the two germline ends. This CDR3 region has 14 residues. This chain's CDR3 is CASSGTYSNQPQHF. Here the CDR3 DNA reads TGTGCCAGCAGTGGGACTTATAGCAATCAGCCCCAGCATTTT. Full variable domain (remainder filled in from reference TRBV2 and TRBJ1-5): EPEVTQTPSHQVTQMGQEVILRCVPISNHLYFYWYRQILGQKVEFLVSFYNNEISEKSEIFDDQFSVERPDGSNFTLKIRSTKLEDSAMYFCASSGTYSNQPQHFGDGTRLSIL.

The J gene is TRBJ2-5, the V gene TRBV21-1. TRBV21-1 is recorded as a pseudogene. The CDR3 extends over 14 amino acids. DNA of the CDR3: TGTGCCAGCAGCAGAACCCCTGACCTAGAGACCCAGTACTTC. Protein sequence: CASSRTPDLETQYF.

The chain employs TRBV7-2 and TRBJ1-2; D gene unclear. This CDR3 contains 14 residues. Germline CDR1 is SGHTA and CDR2 is FQGNSA. Trimming stripped 0 bases from V and 4 bases from J, with 9 bases between. This CDR3 reads CASSLATVRYGYTF. In DNA, the CDR3 is TGTGCCAGCAGCTTAGCAACGGTTCGCTATGGCTACACCTTC.

The rearrangement uses TRBV6-5 and TRBJ2-7, with D perhaps TRBD1 or TRBD2 (6 bases each). Germline-derived CDR1 and CDR2 are MNHEY and SVGAGI. The CDR3 is 15 amino acids. V was shortened by 6 bases and J by 3 bases, with 18 bases between the two germline ends. This CDR3 is CASRGWGGQSYEQYF. In nucleotides, the CDR3 is TGTGCCAGCAGAGGCTGGGGAGGACAGAGCTACGAGCAGTACTTC.

About this clone: Different DNA sequences within this sample yield the same CDR3. V usage is TRBV9 and J usage is TRBJ1-3; D is uncertain. Trimming stripped 0 bases from V and 4 bases from J, with 5 bases between. Germline V gene sequence: CDR1 SGDLS, CDR2 YYNGEE. The CDR3 spans 13 residues. The CDR3 nucleotides are TGTGCCAGCAGCGTAGAAGGAGGAAACACCATATATTTT. Its protein product is CASSVEGGNTIYF.

This chain joins TRBV9 and TRBJ2-4; tentatively, D is TRBD1 or TRBD2 (5 bases each). The V gene lost 2 bases and the J gene lost 3 bases, with 18 bases spanning the gap. Per germline, CDR1 SGDLS and CDR2 YYNGEE. The CDR3 is 17 amino acids. CDR3 sequence (DNA): TGTGCCAGCAGCGTGGGGACGTCGGGCGAAGACAAAAACATTCAGTACTTC. This codes for CASSVGTSGEDKNIQYF.

The rearrangement joins TRBV18 to TRBJ2-7; D is unclear. The germline V and J ends were trimmed by 2 bases and 2 bases, with 10 bases remaining between them. CDR1 is KGHSH, CDR2 LQKENI, per germline. This CDR3 is 14 amino acids long. The CDR3 region has the DNA TGTGCCAGCTCACCATCGTACGGACCCTACGAGCAGTACTTC. This encodes CASSPSYGPYEQYF. The full variable domain, with the rest looked up from reference TRBV18 and TRBJ2-7, is NAGVMQNPRHLVRRRGQEARLRCSPMKGHSHVYWYRQLPEEGLKFMVYLQKENIIDESGMPKERFSAEFPKEGPSILRIQQVVRGDSAAYFCASSPSYGPYEQYFGPGTRLTVT.

The chain carries TRBV6-5 and TRBJ1-4; the D gene is possibly TRBD1 (6 bases). The germline gives CDR1 MNHEY, CDR2 SVGAGI. This CDR3 has 14 amino acids. The ends were cut back, 4 bases at V and 7 bases at J, with 13 bases in the middle. In DNA, the CDR3 is TGTGCCAGCAGTTTAGGGGGAACCCCTGAAAAACTGTTTTTT. Translation: CASSLGGTPEKLFF.

In this sample, this clone turned up a few times. V and J are TRBV27 and TRBJ1-1; possible D gene TRBD1, 5 bases. The length of the CDR3 is 14 residues. V was shortened by 6 bases and J by 4 bases, with 15 bases between the two germline ends. Germline lookup yields CDR1 MNHEY and CDR2 SMNVEV (reference sequence). Here the CDR3 DNA reads TGTGCCAGCAGCATCGCAGGGTCGGTCACTGAAGCTTTCTTT. This gives the protein CASSIAGSVTEAFF.

The chain carries TRBV7-2 and TRBJ2-5, with 8 bases fitting TRBD1. Unmatched junction bases numbered 7, after V lost 5 bases and J lost 2 bases. The germline V gene has CDR1 SGHTA and CDR2 FQGNSA. This CDR3 is 15 amino acids long. The CDR3 DNA is TGTGCCAGCAGCCGGTGGACAGGGAAACAAGAGACCCAGTACTTC. Its translation: CASSRWTGKQETQYF.

Remarks on this clone: At the DNA level, this CDR3 is encoded by other sequences in the same sample as well. The chain links TRBV5-1 to TRBJ2-7; D is unclear. Germline V gene data show CDR1 as SGHRS and CDR2 as YFSETQ. The CDR3 is 13 residues long. The V end was cut by 3 bases, the J end by 3 bases, with 10 bases between. The CDR3 here is CASSSGTDYEQYF. The CDR3, as DNA: TGCGCCAGCAGCTCCGGAACAGACTACGAGCAGTACTTC.

The rearrangement joins TRBV5-4 to TRBJ2-1; maybe TRBD2 (5 bases). Germline CDR1 SGHNT, CDR2 YYREEE (reference sequence). CDR3 size: 16 residues. V gave up 0 bases and J gave up 1 base, with 11 bases separating them. For the CDR3, the DNA is TGTGCCAGCAGCTTGGAGAGGGCCAGGTCCTACAATGAGCAGTTCTTC. This gives the protein CASSLERARSYNEQFF. The full variable domain, its missing parts supplied by reference TRBV5-4 and TRBJ2-1, is ETGVTQSPTHLIKTRGQQVTLRCSSQSGHNTVSWYQQALGQGPQFIFQYYREEENGRGNFPPRFSGLQFPNYSSELNVNALELDDSALYLCASSLERARSYNEQFFGPGTRLTVL.

The rearrangement links TRBV5-4 to TRBJ1-2; TRBD1 agrees at 9 bases. CDR1 and CDR2 from the germline V gene are SGHNT and YYREEE (reference sequence). V was clipped by 4 bases and J by 3 bases; unmatched bases: 13. The CDR3 covers 17 residues. DNA for the CDR3: TGTGCCAGCAGCCCAGGACAGGGGTCTACTCTTTACTATGGCTACACCTTC. Translation: CASSPGQGSTLYYGYTF. The whole variable domain, filled in from reference TRBV5-4 and TRBJ1-2, reads ETGVTQSPTHLIKTRGQQVTLRCSSQSGHNTVSWYQQALGQGPQFIFQYYREEENGRGNFPPRFSGLQFPNYSSELNVNALELDDSALYLCASSPGQGSTLYYGYTFGSGTRLTVV.

The J gene is TRBJ1-3, the V gene TRBV19; D ambiguous. This CDR3 is built from 16 residues. Germline CDR1 is LNHDA and CDR2 is SQIVND (reference sequence). The germline V and J ends were trimmed by 6 bases and 3 bases, with 18 bases remaining between them. The CDR3 DNA reads TGTGCCAGTAGCCTTCCCCAGTCCTCGGTTGGAAACACCATATATTTT. As protein: CASSLPQSSVGNTIYF.

V usage is TRBV5-6 and J usage is TRBJ2-7, with a weak D call TRBD2 (5 bases). The length of the CDR3 is 15 residues. Trimming stripped 4 bases from V and 0 bases from J, with 14 bases between. Germline CDR1 is SGHDT and CDR2 is YYEEEE. CDR3 sequence (DNA): TGTGCCAGCAGCCCGCCCCGCGGGTACTCCTACGAGCAGTACTTC. Protein sequence: CASSPPRGYSYEQYF.

The rearrangement uses TRBV9 and TRBJ2-2, with D maybe TRBD1 (6 bases). Per the germline V gene, CDR1 is SGDLS and CDR2 is YYNGEE. V shed 4 bases and J shed 3 bases, with 22 bases lying between them. This CDR3 contains 18 residues. The CDR3 sequence is CASSPVGATPTYTGELFF. In DNA, the CDR3 is TGTGCCAGCAGCCCCGTGGGGGCCACCCCCACTTACACCGGGGAGCTGTTTTTT.

The CDR3 region is CASSISSGESYEQYF. Written as DNA, the CDR3 is TGTGCCAGTAGTATCTCTAGCGGGGAATCCTACGAGCAGTACTTC. The V and J genes are TRBV19 and TRBJ2-7; 9 bases map to TRBD2. The ends lost 3 bases at V and 1 base at J; junction bases unmatched: 4. The CDR3 consists of 15 residues. Germline values: CDR1 LNHDA, CDR2 SQIVND (reference sequence).

V usage is TRBV11-3 and J usage is TRBJ1-1; D call uncertain. Germline V lookup: CDR1 SGHNT, CDR2 YENEEA. This CDR3 has 13 residues. Trimming pared 5 bases from V and 10 bases from J, leaving 17 bases between. The CDR3 coding sequence is TGTGCCAGCAGCGCGGGGTCCCTGGGCTCAGCTTTCTTT. It encodes CASSAGSLGSAFF.

Details on this clone: Other DNA sequences of this sample code for an identical CDR3. V gene TRBV5-4 combines with J gene TRBJ2-1, with 10 bases that match TRBD2. Germline V gives CDR1 SGHNT, CDR2 YYREEE (reference sequence). The trim removed 4 bases at V and 0 bases at J, leaving 1 base unmatched. The CDR3 runs to 15 residues. CDR3 residues: CASSRTSGSYNEQFF. The CDR3 region has the DNA TGTGCCAGCAGCCGGACTAGCGGCTCCTACAATGAGCAGTTCTTC.

Comments on this clone: The junction and the germline gene differ at one end; a read error may be behind it. The genes are TRBV6-5 and TRBJ2-3, with a possible D match to TRBD1 (5 bases). Germline loops: CDR1 MNHEY, CDR2 SVGAGI. The CDR3 contains 13 residues. This CDR3 reads CASSPAGWLAKDF. DNA for the CDR3: TGTGCCAGCAGTCCTGCAGGGTGGCTGGCTAAGGATTTT.

This clone was observed once. The rearrangement joins TRBV6-6 to TRBJ1-5; D uncertain. The CDR3 is made up of 14 amino acids. Trimming removed 6 bases from V and 2 bases from J, with 11 bases in between. Germline V CDR1 and CDR2: MNHNY, SVGAGI (reference sequence). This CDR3 is CASSEGGRNQPQHF. For the CDR3, the DNA is TGTGCCAGCAGCGAGGGTGGGCGCAATCAGCCCCAGCATTTT.

V usage is TRBV25-1 and J usage is TRBJ1-2, with D perhaps matching TRBD1 (5 bases). The germline V gene has CDR1 MGHDK and CDR2 SYGVNS. V was shortened by 2 bases and J by 7 bases, with 17 bases between the two germline ends. The CDR3 length is 15 residues. The CDR3 sequence is CASSEHSSRGGGYTF. In nucleotides, the CDR3 is TGTGCCAGCAGTGAACACTCGTCGAGGGGAGGTGGCTACACCTTC.

The chain couples TRBV5-1 to TRBJ1-1; D is unresolved. Trimming took off 1 base at V and 3 bases at J, with 10 bases between the two ends. CDR3 size: 14 residues. Germline values: CDR1 SGHRS, CDR2 YFSETQ. The CDR3 sequence: CASSLNGGDTEAFF. CDR3 nucleotides: TGCGCCAGCAGCTTGAATGGCGGCGACACTGAAGCTTTCTTT.

In DNA, the CDR3 is TGTGCCAGCAGTTGGGGCCGGAACACCGGGGAGCTGTTTTTT. Protein product: CASSWGRNTGELFF. The chain employs TRBV27 and TRBJ2-2; weak D call: TRBD1 (5 bases). CDR3 length: 14 amino acids. The germline V and J ends were trimmed by 4 bases and 1 base, with 7 bases remaining between them. Per germline, CDR1 MNHEY and CDR2 SMNVEV (reference sequence).